These 21 T cell receptor beta chains share one sample of origin, sequenced in a study of beta chain features in type 1 diabetes listed by TCRdb under 2018. Library prep was done by the immunoSEQ multiplex PCR assay. All of the isolated RNA was reverse transcribed with the High Capacity cDNA Reverse Transcription Kit, so expressed TCRB transcripts were sequenced. The table comes from immuneACCESS by way of TCRdb, which keeps in-frame sequences with V and J called. Part of the clones is missing from these tables; in studies checked, under half for an unresolved V gene and the rest for unknown reasons. The sample contains fewer than 550,000 clones, about an eighth of them found a single time. Around 0.05% of the sample belongs to the ten largest clones. The specimen was naive CD4+ T cells from blood. The sample's cell subset or site label is to be understood as: true naive CD4+ T cells. The receptor source for this set is a woman under 30 in good health.

This clone has only a few counts. The chain has TRBV14 and TRBJ1-6, with TRBD1 matching 9 bases. The V gene's germline CDR1 is SGHDN and CDR2 FVKESK. After removal of 6 bases from V and 9 bases from J, the junction contained 9 bases not matched to a gene. The length of the CDR3 is 15 residues. The CDR3 nucleotides are TGTGCCAGCAGACTCGGACAGGGGACGAGTTCACCCCTCCACTTT. This encodes CASRLGQGTSSPLHF.

This sequence joins TRBV5-4 and TRBJ1-6; 7 nucleotides agree with TRBD1. Germline trimming cut 4 bases from V and 10 bases from J; bases unmatched to any gene: 8. The germline gives CDR1 SGHNT, CDR2 YYREEE (reference sequence). The CDR3 is made up of 14 amino acids. CDR3 nucleotide sequence: TGTGCCAGCAGCCGGGGCGACAGGGACTCACCCCTCCACTTT. Amino acids: CASSRGDRDSPLHF. The complete variable domain, with remaining parts taken from reference TRBV5-4 and TRBJ1-6, reads ETGVTQSPTHLIKTRGQQVTLRCSSQSGHNTVSWYQQALGQGPQFIFQYYREEENGRGNFPPRFSGLQFPNYSSELNVNALELDDSALYLCASSRGDRDSPLHFGNGTRLTVT.

This chain joins TRBV7-9 and TRBJ1-1; 7 bases align to TRBD1. The CDR3 has 14 residues. With V trimmed by 1 base and J by 7 bases, 6 bases remained unmatched. Germline assignment: CDR1 SEHNR and CDR2 FQNEAQ (reference sequence). CDR3 DNA: TGTGCCAGCAGCTTAGTGTACAGGGGAGGTGAAGCTTTCTTT. This translates into CASSLVYRGGEAFF. Using reference TRBV7-9 and TRBJ1-1 for the parts outside the CDR3, the full variable domain is DTGVSQNPRHKITKRGQNVTFRCDPISEHNRLYWYRQTLGQGPEFLTYFQNEAQLEKSRLLSDRFSAERPKGSFSTLEIQRTEQGDSAMYLCASSLVYRGGEAFFGQGTRLTVV.

The rearrangement links TRBV28 to TRBJ2-7; 7 positions agree with TRBD1. Germline lookup yields CDR1 MDHEN and CDR2 SYDVKM. V lost 2 bases, J lost 4 bases, and 8 bases stayed unmatched. This CDR3 is built from 15 residues. The CDR3: CASSLTSGGRYEQYV. The CDR3 region has the DNA TGTGCCAGCAGTTTAACGTCAGGGGGAAGGTACGAGCAGTACGTC.

CDR3 nucleotides: TGTGCCAGCAGCTTCTCAAGCGGCACAGATACGCAGTATTTT. Amino acids: CASSFSSGTDTQYF. This chain links TRBV7-2 with TRBJ2-3; D is unresolved. The CDR3 loop spans 14 amino acids. The ends were cut back, 3 bases at V and 1 base at J, with 8 bases in the middle. The V gene's germline CDR1 is SGHTA and CDR2 FQGNSA. The whole variable domain, filled in from reference TRBV7-2 and TRBJ2-3, reads GAGVSQSPSNKVTEKGKDVELRCDPISGHTALYWYRQSLGQGLEFLIYFQGNSAPDKSGLPSDRFSAERTGGSVSTLTIQRTQQEDSAVYLCASSFSSGTDTQYFGPGTRLTVL.

This clone was counted a few times. The V gene is TRBV5-1, the J gene TRBJ2-5, with a possible D match to TRBD1 (5 bases). Trimming removed 2 bases at V and 5 bases at J, with 13 bases between. Germline lookup yields CDR1 SGHRS and CDR2 YFSETQ. The CDR3 is 14 residues long. The CDR3 nucleotides read TGCGCCAGCAGCTTAGGCACTCCAGGGGAGACCCAGTACTTC. Protein: CASSLGTPGETQYF.

This clone turned up a few times. This chain uses TRBV7-2 with TRBJ2-1, with D maybe TRBD1 (6 bases). Per the germline V gene, CDR1 is SGHTA and CDR2 is FQGNSA. V lost 5 bases to trimming and J lost 1 base, with 12 bases between them. The length of the CDR3 is 15 residues. The CDR3: CASSTSDRSYNEQFF. The CDR3 DNA reads as TGTGCCAGCAGCACCTCAGACAGGTCCTACAATGAGCAGTTCTTC.

This chain links TRBV28 with TRBJ2-7; 8 bases match TRBD1. Germline V gene sequence: CDR1 MDHEN, CDR2 SYDVKM. The CDR3 covers 15 residues. J lost 4 bases, V lost 8 bases, and 13 bases had no gene match. The CDR3: CASLSSGGRAYEQYV. The CDR3 bases are TGTGCCAGCCTCTCCTCAGGGGGCAGAGCTTACGAGCAGTACGTC.

This clone was counted a few times. The chain uses TRBV2 and TRBJ2-7, with a tentative D call TRBD1 (5 bases). This CDR3 spans 13 amino acids. From germline, CDR1 is SNHLY and CDR2 FYNNEI. V lost 2 bases, J lost 6 bases, and 11 bases lay in between. Written as DNA, the CDR3 is TGTGCCAGCAGTGAAAACAGGATAGGCGAGCAGTACTTC. This translates into CASSENRIGEQYF. Filled out from reference TRBV2 and TRBJ2-7, the complete variable domain reads EPEVTQTPSHQVTQMGQEVILRCVPISNHLYFYWYRQILGQKVEFLVSFYNNEISEKSEIFDDQFSVERPDGSNFTLKIRSTKLEDSAMYFCASSENRIGEQYFGPGTRLTVT.

The chain uses TRBV27 and TRBJ2-3; 7 nucleotides agree with TRBD1. Germline trimming cut 4 bases from V and 4 bases from J; bases unmatched to any gene: 11. CDR3 size: 16 residues. Germline V gene data show CDR1 as MNHEY and CDR2 as SMNVEV (reference sequence). CDR3 residues: CASSSPTGIGPDTQYF. The CDR3, as DNA: TGTGCCAGCAGTTCCCCGACAGGGATTGGGCCAGATACGCAGTATTTT.

V and J are TRBV5-1 and TRBJ2-3; 8 bases are a match to TRBD2. From germline, CDR1 is SGHRS and CDR2 YFSETQ. Unmatched junction bases numbered 2, after V lost 4 bases and J lost 1 base. The CDR3 length is 14 residues. CDR3 nucleotide sequence: TGCGCCAGCAGCACGGGACTAGGCACAGATACGCAGTATTTT. Its translation: CASSTGLGTDTQYF.

This clone came up many times. The chain links TRBV29-1 to TRBJ1-2, with D uncertain. The CDR3 length is 12 residues. Trimming cost V 6 bases and J 2 bases, with 10 bases left between them. CDR1 and CDR2 from the germline V gene are SQVTM and ANQGSEA. The CDR3 DNA sequence: TGCAGCGTCCAGTCCAGGAACTATGGCTACACCTTC. Translation gives CSVQSRNYGYTF. Full variable domain (missing parts from reference TRBV29-1 and TRBJ1-2): SAVISQKPSRDICQRGTSLTIQCQVDSQVTMMFWYRQQPGQSLTLIATANQGSEATYESGFVIDKFPISRPNLTFSTLTVSNMSPEDSSIYLCSVQSRNYGYTFGSGTRLTVV.

This clone turned up a few times. The V call is TRBV7-3, the J call TRBJ2-1, with D possibly TRBD2 on 5 matching bases. Deletions cut 3 bases from V and 4 bases from J, with 7 bases between. The length of the CDR3 is 13 residues. Germline CDR1 is SGHTA and CDR2 is FQGTGA. The CDR3 DNA is TGTGCCAGCAGCTTCGGGGATTACAATGAGCAGTTCTTC. Its protein product is CASSFGDYNEQFF.

This clone was seen a few times. This chain connects TRBV4-1 to TRBJ2-1; D is undetermined. Trimming took off 5 bases at V and 8 bases at J, with 7 bases between the two ends. In germline, CDR1 is MGHRA, CDR2 YSYEKL. The CDR3 totals 11 residues. The CDR3 nucleotides are TGCGCCAGCAGCATGTGGGATGAGCAGTTCTTC. Its protein is CASSMWDEQFF.

The chain uses TRBV9 and TRBJ2-3; D uncertain. Deletions cut 2 bases from V and 5 bases from J, with 12 bases between. Germline V gene lookup returns CDR1 SGDLS and CDR2 YYNGEE. The CDR3 loop spans 14 amino acids. The CDR3 is CASSVRDPLDTQYF. As DNA, the CDR3 is TGTGCCAGCAGCGTGCGAGACCCCTTAGATACGCAGTATTTT.

This clone showed up just a few times. The V call is TRBV5-1, the J call TRBJ2-3, with a possible D match to TRBD1 (6 bases). V was trimmed by 2 bases and J by 6 bases, leaving 13 bases between them. CDR3 length: 14 residues. CDR1 is SGHRS and CDR2 is YFSETQ in the germline V gene. CDR3 coding DNA: TGCGCCAGCAGCTTCAACAGGGACGTGGATACGCAGTATTTT. Amino acids: CASSFNRDVDTQYF. Full variable domain (rest looked up from reference TRBV5-1 and TRBJ2-3): KAGVTQTPRYLIKTRGQQVTLSCSPISGHRSVSWYQQTPGQGLQFLFEYFSETQRNKGNFPGRFSGRQFSNSRSEMNVSTLELGDSALYLCASSFNRDVDTQYFGPGTRLTVL.

This clone was seen more than once but under ten times. This chain links TRBV9 with TRBJ1-1, with no clear D. The CDR3 is 13 residues long. V gave up 4 bases and J gave up 5 bases, with 12 bases separating them. Germline V lookup: CDR1 SGDLS, CDR2 YYNGEE. The CDR3 DNA reads as TGTGCCAGCAGCCCCGCCCCCCGGACTGAAGCTTTCTTT. Protein sequence: CASSPAPRTEAFF.

The CDR3 reads CASAWGGESQPQHF. The CDR3 DNA reads TGTGCCAGCGCCTGGGGGGGCGAATCTCAGCCCCAGCATTTT. J is TRBJ1-5 and V is TRBV7-9; D is perhaps TRBD1 (6 bases). V lost 8 bases and J lost 6, with 17 bases in between. Per germline, CDR1 SEHNR and CDR2 FQNEAQ (reference sequence). The CDR3 loop spans 14 amino acids.

The chain uses TRBV9 and TRBJ2-3, with 10 bases aligning to TRBD2. From germline, CDR1 is SGDLS and CDR2 YYNGEE. V trimming: 4 bases; J trimming: 6 bases; junction bases outside the gene matches: 8. The CDR3 consists of 15 residues. The CDR3 protein is CASSHSGRFTDTQYF. DNA of the CDR3: TGTGCCAGCAGCCATAGCGGGAGGTTTACGGATACGCAGTATTTT.

This clone was seen a few times. The V and J genes are TRBV29-1 and TRBJ1-2; D not certain. From germline, CDR1 is SQVTM and CDR2 ANQGSEA. Trimming took off 2 bases at V and 8 bases at J, with 9 bases between the two ends. The CDR3 length is 11 residues. The CDR3 spells CSVELPGGYTF. The CDR3 region has the DNA TGCAGCGTTGAACTCCCGGGCGGCTACACCTTC.

This chain links TRBV13 with TRBJ2-4, with 12 positions matching TRBD2. This CDR3 is built from 16 residues. Germline CDR1 PRHDT, CDR2 FYEKMQ (reference sequence). With V trimmed by 0 bases and J by 10 bases, 7 bases remained unmatched. This chain's CDR3 is CASSLGLAGGPRIQYF. The CDR3 nucleotides are TGTGCCAGCAGCTTAGGCCTAGCGGGAGGGCCAAGAATTCAGTACTTC.